Presented here are 25 T cell receptor beta chains from one specimen sequenced in a study of Graves' ophthalmopathy and Graves' hyperthyroidism. The authors amplified TCR beta CDR3 regions from RNA transcripts. Second-round multiplex PCR came after a first-round RT-PCR that employed HTBI primers. TCRdb reprocessed the multiplex PCR reads via MiXCR and lists one record per CDR3 protein. The table shows approximately 640,000 distinct CDR3 sequences, with roughly 39% occurring only once. The sequenced sample consisted of peripheral blood. These receptors were taken from an adult man with Graves' ophthalmopathy.

This clonotype was found many times. The chain is built from TRBV20-1 and TRBJ1-5, with D perhaps matching TRBD1 (6 bases). This CDR3 is 14 amino acids long. The V end lost 1 base, the J end lost 0 bases, and 7 bases lay between the germline ends. CDR1 is DFQATT, CDR2 SNEGSKA, per germline (reference sequence). CDR3 in amino acids: CSARGTDSNQPQHF. In nucleotides, the CDR3 is TGCAGTGCTAGAGGGACAGATAGCAATCAGCCCCAGCATTTT.

This clonotype appeared many times. The chain has TRBV6-5 and TRBJ2-2, with 7 bases identical to TRBD1. Germline-derived CDR1 and CDR2 are MNHEY and SVGAGI. After removal of 0 bases from V and 1 base from J, the junction contained 5 bases not matched to a gene. This CDR3 has 17 residues. In DNA form, the CDR3 reads TGTGCCAGCAGTTACTCGAGCAGGGGGTGGAACACCGGGGAGCTGTTTTTT. It is translated as CASSYSSRGWNTGELFF.

CDR3 nucleotide sequence: TGTGCCAGCAGCCAGAGACAGGGGTGGGGAGGCTACACCTTC. Its protein is CASSQRQGWGGYTF. V is TRBV6-5 and J is TRBJ1-2; 8 nucleotides agree with TRBD1. The CDR3 runs to 14 residues. CDR1 is MNHEY and CDR2 is SVGAGI in the germline V gene. With 6 bases clipped from V and 8 bases from J, the junction kept 11 bases outside the gene matches.

This chain links TRBV10-3 with TRBJ1-5; D is unclear. This CDR3 contains 13 residues. Trimming removed 7 bases at V and 7 bases at J, with 14 bases between. Germline CDR1 is ENHRY and CDR2 is SYGVKD. The CDR3 spells CAINARVWQPQHF. CDR3 coding DNA: TGTGCCATCAATGCCCGGGTTTGGCAGCCCCAGCATTTT.

The chain recombines TRBV5-6 with TRBJ1-1; tentatively, D is TRBD1 (5 bases). Trimming took off 6 bases at V and 1 base at J, with 13 bases between the two ends. The CDR3 has 14 amino acids. The V gene's germline CDR1 is SGHDT and CDR2 YYEEEE. For the CDR3, the DNA is TGTGCCAGCAAGTCTCACGGGGGGAACACTGAAGCTTTCTTT. It yields the protein CASKSHGGNTEAFF.

The rearrangement links TRBV7-3 to TRBJ2-7; tentatively, D is TRBD1 (6 bases). Germline lookup yields CDR1 SGHTA and CDR2 FQGTGA. The ends were cut back, 8 bases at V and 1 base at J, with 15 bases in the middle. The CDR3 runs to 14 residues. Here the CDR3 reads CASSPDRLSYEQYF. The CDR3 nucleotides read TGTGCCAGCTCACCAGACAGGCTTTCCTACGAGCAGTACTTC.

A note on this clonotype: A far larger clone differs by one base, so this is likely a read error. The chain combines TRBV7-2 with TRBJ2-7; TRBD2 matches at 12 bases. CDR1 is SGHTA, CDR2 FQGNSA, per germline. There are 15 residues in the CDR3. In DNA form, the CDR3 reads TGTGCCAACAGCTTAGGACTAGCGGGGACCTACGAGCAGTACTTC. It specifies CANSLGLAGTYEQYF.

The chain recombines TRBV7-3 with TRBJ1-1; tentative D call: TRBD1 (6 bases). CDR3 length equals 11 residues. Germline CDR1 SGHTA, CDR2 FQGTGA. CDR3 amino acids: CRGHMNTEAFF. The CDR3 nucleotides are TGTCGGGGACACATGAACACTGAAGCTTTCTTT.

The table lists this clonotype with a few counts. This chain uses TRBV6-6 with TRBJ2-6; D may be TRBD2 (6 bases). Germline V lookup: CDR1 MNHNY, CDR2 SVGAGI (reference sequence). CDR3 length: 15 amino acids. V dropped 2 bases and J dropped 3 bases, with 8 bases sitting between them. The CDR3 here is CASSYGGGGANVLTF. CDR3 DNA: TGTGCCAGCAGTTACGGGGGAGGTGGGGCCAACGTCCTGACTTTC.

This clonotype has just a few counts. The chain is built from TRBV20-1 and TRBJ1-2, with D perhaps TRBD1 (5 bases). V lost 0 bases, J lost 0 bases, and 11 bases lay in between. This CDR3 contains 15 residues. The germline CDR1 and CDR2 sequences are DFQATT and SNEGSKA (reference sequence). CDR3: CSARDPDRTNYGYTF. CDR3 sequence (DNA): TGCAGTGCTAGAGATCCTGACAGAACTAACTATGGCTACACCTTC.

This chain uses TRBV5-8 with TRBJ1-1, with unresolved D. The CDR3 totals 14 residues. CDR1 is SGHTS and CDR2 is YDEGEE in the germline V gene. The ends were cut back, 4 bases at V and 13 bases at J, with 23 bases in the middle. The CDR3 sequence is CASSVDGQFFQSFF. The CDR3 coding sequence is TGTGCCAGCAGCGTGGACGGTCAATTCTTCCAGAGTTTCTTT.

This clonotype showed up many times. The chain is built from TRBV7-2 and TRBJ2-5; 8 positions match TRBD2. V was pared by 4 bases and J by 2 bases, with 6 bases of the junction left unmatched. The CDR3 spans 15 residues. The germline CDR1 and CDR2 sequences are SGHTA and FQGNSA. In DNA, the CDR3 is TGTGCCAGCAGCTCCGGGACTAGTCAGCAAGAGACCCAGTACTTC. Its translation: CASSSGTSQQETQYF.

This clonotype was seen ten or more times. The chain has TRBV7-2 and TRBJ1-5; 8 bases map to TRBD1. Germline V gene sequence: CDR1 SGHTA, CDR2 FQGNSA. The CDR3 spans 14 residues. After removal of 5 bases from V and 7 bases from J, the junction contained 7 bases not matched to a gene. The CDR3 loop is CASSEDQGAQPQHF. In nucleotides, the CDR3 is TGTGCCAGCAGCGAAGATCAGGGGGCGCAGCCCCAGCATTTT.

The gene calls are TRBV9 and TRBJ2-7; perhaps TRBD1 as D (6 bases). The CDR3 has 16 residues. Germline V gene lookup returns CDR1 SGDLS and CDR2 YYNGEE. Trimming removed 3 bases from V and 6 bases from J, with 22 bases in between. CDR3 in DNA: TGTGCCAGCAGCGCCTCAGGGGTTCACTATGTAGGCGAGCAGTACTTC. It yields the protein CASSASGVHYVGEQYF.

Points on this clonotype: Just one base apart from a much larger clone, this may be a read error. The rearrangement uses TRBV5-8 and TRBJ1-1, with TRBD1 matching over 8 bases. This CDR3 comprises 17 residues. From germline, CDR1 is SGHTS and CDR2 YDEGEE. CDR3 nucleotide sequence: TGTGGCAGCAGCTTAGGGGGGGCCAGGGGGCATCTCACTGAAGCTTTCTTT. Encoded protein: CGSSLGGARGHLTEAFF.

The V gene is TRBV10-3, the J gene TRBJ2-5; tentative D call: TRBD1 (7 bases). The V end lost 8 bases, the J end lost 6 bases, and 22 bases lay between the germline ends. Germline CDR1 ENHRY, CDR2 SYGVKD. The CDR3 contains 15 residues. This CDR3 is CAIVGGTDNTKTQYF. DNA of the CDR3: TGTGCCATCGTTGGCGGGACAGACAATACGAAGACCCAGTACTTC.

The J gene is TRBJ1-1, the V gene TRBV10-3, with D possibly matching TRBD1 (5 bases). CDR1 and CDR2 from the germline V gene are ENHRY and SYGVKD. The V and J ends lost 11 bases and 1 base respectively, with 20 bases between them. The CDR3 spans 15 residues. In DNA form, the CDR3 reads TGTGCCTGGAGCGGGACGGTAATTTGGAACACTGAAGCTTTCTTT. Protein sequence: CAWSGTVIWNTEAFF.

This clonotype was detected a few times. The chain links TRBV20-1 to TRBJ2-7; 8 bases are shared with TRBD1. Germline V gene sequence: CDR1 DFQATT, CDR2 SNEGSKA (reference sequence). The CDR3 totals 13 residues. After removal of 4 bases from V and 3 bases from J, the junction contained 5 bases not matched to a gene. The CDR3 protein is CSATGTGVYEQYF. In nucleotides, the CDR3 is TGCAGTGCTACCGGGACAGGAGTCTACGAGCAGTACTTC.

The chain recombines TRBV9 with TRBJ1-4; tentative D call: TRBD1 (6 bases). Between the trimmed V and J ends, which lost 0 bases and 7 bases, there was a span of 13 bases. CDR1 is SGDLS and CDR2 is YYNGEE in the germline V gene. CDR3 length: 15 residues. The DNA for the CDR3 is TGTGCCAGCAGCGTAGGGGGGGCGAACACTGAAAAACTGTTTTTT. This codes for CASSVGGANTEKLFF. The complete variable domain, with remaining parts taken from reference TRBV9 and TRBJ1-4, reads DSGVTQTPKHLITATGQRVTLRCSPRSGDLSVYWYQQSLDQGLQFLIQYYNGEERAKGNILERFSAQQFPDLHSELNLSSLELGDSALYFCASSVGGANTEKLFFGSGTQLSVL.

With regard to this clonotype: A much larger clone is a single base away; this may be a read error. The chain recombines TRBV12-1 with TRBJ2-7; the table gives TRBD2 as D, unverified against the DNA. TRBV12-1 is described as a pseudogene. The CDR3 runs 18 residues. DNA for the CDR3: TGTGCCAGCAGCTTTCCCCCCCCCATAGCGGGAGTGGTTTACGAGCAGTACTTC. Translating gives CASSFPPPIAGVVYEQYF.

About this clonotype itself: One end of the junction is discordant with germline, which a read error may explain. V usage is TRBV29-1 and J usage is TRBJ1-1; no firm D call. Germline V gives CDR1 SQVTM, CDR2 ANQGSEA. This CDR3 region has 12 residues. The CDR3 DNA sequence: TGCAGCGTCTGGAGCGGGGTCACTGAAGCTCTCTTT. It codes for CSVWSGVTEALF.

About this clonotype: This could be a read error, since a much larger clone is one nucleotide away. Because the CDR3 is missing its conserved closing phenylalanine or tryptophan, this is likely a read error. No DNA is shown, since the ends of the CDR3 on it are uncertain; the CDR3 is the one TCRdb lists. The chain uses TRBV4-2 and TRBJ1-5; TRBD1 is the table's D call, not checked against the DNA. The CDR3 length equals 13 residues, ends included. Per the germline V gene, CDR1 is LGHNA and CDR2 is YNFKEQ. CDR3 residues: CASSQDVGGERHL.

The V gene is TRBV13, the J gene TRBJ2-3, with TRBD2 matching 8 bases. Germline CDR1 reads PRHDT; CDR2 reads FYEKMQ (reference sequence). V lost 3 bases and J lost 2; bases outside the gene matches: 7. This CDR3 has 16 amino acids. CDR3: CASSFRLARSTDTQYF. The CDR3 DNA reads as TGTGCCAGCAGCTTTAGACTAGCGAGATCCACAGATACGCAGTATTTT.

The V call is TRBV25-1, the J call TRBJ1-2; D is unclear. Germline V gene data show CDR1 as MGHDK and CDR2 as SYGVNS. V was shortened by 4 bases and J by 6 bases, with 9 bases between the two germline ends. The CDR3 spans 12 residues. The CDR3, as DNA: TGTGCCAGCAGTGCTGGCTCGGATGGCTACACCTTC. Residues: CASSAGSDGYTF.

For this clonotype: Possible read error: a much larger clone is one base away. It is likely a read error, because the conserved phenylalanine at the end of the CDR3 is missing. The J gene is TRBJ1-2, the V gene TRBV7-9; TRBD1 matches 7 bases. This CDR3 has 14 residues. Trimming at V came to 1 base and at J to 3 bases, leaving 2 bases not matched to a gene. Germline CDR1 reads SEHNR; CDR2 reads FQNEAQ (reference sequence). The CDR3 DNA reads as TGTGCCAGCAGCTTAGTTACAGGGGACTATGGCTACACCCTC. Translating it yields CASSLVTGDYGYTL.